This note documents a single T cell receptor (beta chain) sequence. This sample is part of a study of blood T cell repertoires in COVID-19. Study-level information: There were acute and convalescent COVID-19 samples, and they came from the United States, Italy and Spain. T cells, B-cell-depleted T cells, or PBMCs provided the cDNA or gDNA that served as material.

Germline V CDR1 and CDR2: MNHEY, SVGEGT. Trimming cost V 6 bases and J 3 bases; bases outside gene matches: 11. CDR3 length equals 17 residues. In the original analysis: Amplifying reference gene primers gave estimates of nucleated cell counts. The table came from immunoSEQ multiplex PCR; TCRdb's copy has only in-frame clones and leaves some out. V and J calls and clone size come straight from that table; D and trimming were deduced from the DNA. This repertoire shows just under 300,000 clones, around nine tenths found once; its top ten account for roughly 1.3%. This clonotype was sampled from a man aged 70-80 years with acute or convalescent COVID-19. The chain recombines TRBV6-2 or TRBV6-3 with TRBJ1-6; 7 bases match TRBD1. Material: peripheral blood. This CDR3 reads CASSPSTGMGYNSPLHF. The CDR3, as DNA: TGTGCCAGCAGCCCCTCGACAGGGATGGGCTATAATTCACCCCTCCACTTT.